These 8 T cell receptor beta chains came from one sample sequenced in a study of T cells in women clearing cervical HPV infection. The method was immunoSEQ multiplex PCR; TCRdb's version includes in-frame clones alone and lacks a portion of them. The table lists approximately 40,000 clones. Sequencing was done on a sample of blood buffy coat. The receptors stem from a woman between 18 and 70 years old with a cervical HPV16 infection that either progressed to CIN3+ or cleared (not recorded which).

With regard to this clone: Read data end 3 residues before the CDR3 end; the end is taken from the germline J gene. V usage is TRBV18 and J usage is TRBJ1-6; TRBD1 matches at 9 bases. The V and J ends lost 7 bases and 0 bases, in that order; junction bases with no gene match: 4. Germline-derived CDR1 and CDR2 are KGHSH and LQKENI. The length of the CDR3 is 16 residues. CDR3 DNA, as far as it was read: TGTGCCAGCTGGGACAGGGCGAGCTCCTATAATTCACCC. Translating gives CASWDRASSYNSP. The complete CDR3 protein is CASWDRASSYNSPLHF.

With respect to this clone: The CDR3 end falls 3 residues outside the read, so it is completed with the germline J gene. The chain carries TRBV7-9 and TRBJ1-2; tentatively, D is TRBD1 (5 bases). The CDR3 runs 13 residues. The germline gives CDR1 SEHNR, CDR2 FQNEAQ (reference sequence). The sequenced CDR3 bases are TGTGCCAGCAGCTTAGACTCAGGGTACGGC. Its protein is CASSLDSGYG. The full CDR3 sequence reads CASSLDSGYGYTF.

As for this clone: The CDR3 end lies 3 residues beyond the end of the read and is filled in from the germline J gene. The chain links TRBV28 to TRBJ1-2, with a weak D call TRBD1 (6 bases). Germline assignment: CDR1 MDHEN and CDR2 SYDVKM. The ends were cut back, 7 bases at V and 4 bases at J, with 10 bases in the middle. This CDR3 has 12 amino acids. CDR3 DNA (partial): TGTGCCAGCACCGGACAGTTCTATGGC. It encodes CASTGQFYG. The entire CDR3 sequence reads CASTGQFYGYTF.

Turning to this clone: The read ends 3 residues shy of where the CDR3 ends; the end is completed using the germline J gene. This chain uses TRBV5-4 with TRBJ1-1; D is unresolved. Trimming took off 2 bases at V and 5 bases at J, with 16 bases between the two ends. CDR1 is SGHNT, CDR2 YYREEE, per germline (reference sequence). This CDR3 region has 15 residues. The DNA read from the CDR3 is TGTGCCAGCAGCTTCGGTGAGACGGTCGGGACTGAA. It translates to CASSFGETVGTE. The entire CDR3 is CASSFGETVGTEAFF. Combining the CDR3 with reference TRBV5-4 and TRBJ1-1 gives the whole variable domain ETGVTQSPTHLIKTRGQQVTLRCSSQSGHNTVSWYQQALGQGPQFIFQYYREEENGRGNFPPRFSGLQFPNYSSELNVNALELDDSALYLCASSFGETVGTEAFFGQGTRLTVV.

In regard to this clone: The read falls 3 residues short of the CDR3 end, and the missing part is taken from the germline J gene. The chain employs TRBV5-1 and TRBJ1-1; 8 bases agree with TRBD1. J gave up 4 bases and V 3 bases, and 11 bases lay outside the gene matches. This CDR3 region has 16 residues. CDR1 and CDR2 from the germline V gene are SGHRS and YFSETQ. The sequenced CDR3 bases are TGCGCCAGCAGCTCAACGACAGGGGAGGTTAGCACTGAA. It codes for CASSSTTGEVSTE. The CDR3 reads in full as CASSSTTGEVSTEAFF.

CDR3 in amino acids: CASSHKTGGYEKLFF. The part of the CDR3 DNA that was read is TGTGCCAGCAGCCATAAGACAGGGGGCTATGAAAAA. This chain links TRBV14 with TRBJ1-4; 10 bases line up with TRBD1. The read terminates 3 residues before the CDR3 end, so the remaining end is supplied by the germline J gene. Germline-derived CDR1 and CDR2 are SGHDN and FVKESK. Trimming took 3 bases from V and 6 from J; bases not matched to a gene: 4. CDR3 length: 15 residues.

For this clone: The read finishes 3 residues shy of the CDR3 end, and the germline J gene is used to complete it. This sample also contains other DNA sequences that code for the same CDR3. The J gene is TRBJ2-1, the V gene TRBV19; TRBD1 matches at 7 bases. Unmatched junction bases numbered 17, after V lost 6 bases and J lost 3 bases. CDR3 length equals 18 residues. Per the germline V gene, CDR1 is LNHDA and CDR2 is SQIVND (reference sequence). CDR3 bases read: TGTGCCAGTAGAACTACTGGAAACCCGGGACAGATCTACAATGAG. Its protein is CASRTTGNPGQIYNE. In full, the CDR3 reads CASRTTGNPGQIYNEQFF. Using reference TRBV19 and TRBJ2-1 for the parts outside the CDR3, the full variable domain is DGGITQSPKYLFRKEGQNVTLSCEQNLNHDAMYWYRQDPGQGLRLIYYSQIVNDFQKGDIAEGYSVSREKKESFPLTVTSAQKNPTAFYLCASRTTGNPGQIYNEQFFGPGTRLTVL.

CDR3 bases read: TGTGCCAGCAGTCCCAACCTAGCGGGGGTTGGGGGAAAAGAGACC. Amino acids: CASSPNLAGVGGKET. The full-length CDR3 reads as CASSPNLAGVGGKETQYF. The chain carries TRBV12-3 or TRBV12-4 and TRBJ2-5, with 10 positions matching TRBD2. The sequence runs out 3 residues before the end of the CDR3; the remainder is reconstructed from the germline J gene. The CDR3 is 18 amino acids. Losses at the gene ends were 5 bases for V and 3 bases for J; bases not matched to a gene: 15.